Given below is one T cell receptor beta chain in context. The record originates from a study of blood T cell repertoires in COVID-19. Enrolled through a virtual design, the participants were between roughly 18 and 90 years of age and came from about two dozen US areas. The ends were cut back, 1 base at V and 2 bases at J, with 12 bases in the middle. The CDR3 sequence is 15 residues long. Germline values: CDR1 SGHVS, CDR2 FQNEAQ. Sequenced by immunoSEQ multiplex PCR; TCRdb stores in-frame clones only, minus some. The sample yields 150,000 to 200,000 clones, approximately 80% seen once. This receptor was identified in a man between 60 and 75 years old who had been exposed to COVID-19. Sequencing used PBMCs or T cells enriched from blood (not recorded which). The chain recombines TRBV7-8 with TRBJ2-7, with D possibly TRBD2 on 6 matching bases. The CDR3, as DNA: TGTGCCAGCAGCTTAGGGCTGGGGGGTCCCTACGAGCAGTACTTC. Encoded protein: CASSLGLGGPYEQYF.